These 21 T cell receptor beta chains share one sample of origin, sequenced in a study of cytomegalovirus exposure and HLA in healthy donors. It was with 60 Vbeta and 13 Jbeta primers that the PCR ran. TCRdb's table, derived via immunoSEQ multiplex PCR, lists solely in-frame clones and lacks some. The repertoire holds 70,000 to 95,000 clones, with 65% to 85% as singletons. Material for sequencing was PBMCs. The receptors derive from a man aged 18 to 30 in good health and CMV-seronegative.

This chain connects TRBV7-2 to TRBJ2-2; the match to TRBD2 covers 8 bases. Per germline, CDR1 SGHTA and CDR2 FQGNSA. V lost 5 bases and J lost 4; bases outside the gene matches: 6. The CDR3 runs to 15 residues. CDR3 coding DNA: TGTGCCAGCAGCCCGATACTAGCGGCCACCGGGGAGCTGTTTTTT. Translating gives CASSPILAATGELFF.

V usage is TRBV27 and J usage is TRBJ2-7; 7 positions match TRBD1. Germline-derived CDR1 and CDR2 are MNHEY and SMNVEV (reference sequence). Germline trimming cut 2 bases from V and 3 bases from J; bases unmatched to any gene: 13. This CDR3 has 17 residues. CDR3 residues: CASSLRQRDRLNYEQYF. The CDR3 DNA is TGTGCCAGCAGTTTAAGACAACGGGACAGATTGAACTACGAGCAGTACTTC.

J is TRBJ2-3 and V is TRBV9; 10 bases map to TRBD2. V lost 0 bases and J lost 11; bases outside the gene matches: 6. The CDR3 contains 14 residues. Germline V CDR1 and CDR2: SGDLS, YYNGEE. The CDR3 reads CASSVVEAGGKQYF. CDR3 nucleotides: TGTGCCAGCAGCGTAGTTGAAGCGGGGGGGAAGCAGTATTTT.

The rearrangement uses TRBV2 and TRBJ2-1; D is possibly TRBD2 (5 bases). The CDR3 loop spans 13 amino acids. V lost 9 bases to trimming and J lost 0 bases, with 9 bases between them. Germline V gene sequence: CDR1 SNHLY, CDR2 FYNNEI. The CDR3 loop reads CASSGSSYNEQFF. The CDR3 DNA reads as TGTGCCAGTTCGGGGAGCTCCTACAATGAGCAGTTCTTC. The variable domain in full, with the rest retrieved from reference TRBV2 and TRBJ2-1, is EPEVTQTPSHQVTQMGQEVILRCVPISNHLYFYWYRQILGQKVEFLVSFYNNEISEKSEIFDDQFSVERPDGSNFTLKIRSTKLEDSAMYFCASSGSSYNEQFFGPGTRLTVL.

The chain couples TRBV18 to TRBJ1-1; D gene ambiguous. The ends were cut back, 5 bases at V and 0 bases at J, with 19 bases in the middle. This CDR3 contains 17 residues. The germline V gene encodes CDR1 KGHSH and CDR2 LQKENI. CDR3 protein: CASSAMRATEMNTEAFF. In nucleotides, the CDR3 is TGTGCCAGCTCAGCGATGAGGGCGACCGAAATGAACACTGAAGCTTTCTTT.

The gene calls are TRBV4-1 and TRBJ2-1, with a weak D call TRBD1 (6 bases). CDR1 MGHRA and CDR2 YSYEKL come from the germline V gene. Trimming pared 0 bases from V and 3 bases from J, leaving 15 bases between. The CDR3 is made up of 17 amino acids. The CDR3 loop is CASSQDLRTDYYNEQFF. For the CDR3, the DNA is TGCGCCAGCAGCCAAGATTTACGGACAGACTACTACAATGAGCAGTTCTTC.

This rearrangement joins TRBV6-1 to TRBJ1-5, with TRBD1 identical over 9 bases. This CDR3 spans 14 amino acids. CDR1 is MNHNS and CDR2 is SASEGT in the germline V gene. The J segment lost 6 bases and the V segment lost 4 bases, leaving 4 bases of the junction unmatched. The CDR3, as DNA: TGTGCCAGCAGTGCCACAGGGGGCCCTCAGCCCCAGCATTTT. Translation: CASSATGGPQPQHF.

Of note for this clone: Distinct nucleotide sequences in the sample also encode this CDR3. The chain uses TRBV29-1 and TRBJ2-1; 9 bases are a match to TRBD2. CDR1 SQVTM and CDR2 ANQGSEA come from the germline V gene. J gave up 9 bases and V 4 bases, and 7 bases lay outside the gene matches. CDR3 length: 13 amino acids. The CDR3 protein is CSVGGGASSEQFF. The CDR3 coding sequence is TGCAGCGTTGGCGGGGGGGCCTCGAGTGAGCAGTTCTTC.

The chain combines TRBV6-1 with TRBJ1-2, with D uncertain. The CDR3 extends over 13 amino acids. Trimming shortened V by 4 bases and J by 7 bases, and 13 bases separated the two germline ends. Germline V lookup: CDR1 MNHNS, CDR2 SASEGT. The CDR3 reads CASSALGKAGYTF. The CDR3 bases are TGTGCCAGCAGTGCACTCGGGAAGGCTGGCTACACCTTC.

This clone has a handful of counts. The chain combines TRBV5-6 with TRBJ1-5; 9 nucleotides agree with TRBD1. The CDR3 loop spans 15 amino acids. In germline, CDR1 is SGHDT, CDR2 YYEEEE. Germline trimming cut 5 bases from V and 5 bases from J; bases unmatched to any gene: 8. The CDR3 here is CASSTAGTGHQPQHF. The DNA for the CDR3 is TGTGCCAGCAGTACCGCCGGGACAGGGCATCAGCCCCAGCATTTT.

This clone has more than one count but fewer than ten. One junction end does not reproduce the germline sequence, and a read error may be involved. The J gene is TRBJ2-7, the V gene TRBV6-5; 10 nucleotides line up with TRBD2. Germline lookup yields CDR1 MNHEY and CDR2 SVGAGI. The CDR3 sequence is 13 residues long. This CDR3 is CASSRGLAGAPSF. For the CDR3, the DNA is TGTGCCAGCAGCAGAGGGCTAGCGGGGGCTCCATCCTTC.

The chain links TRBV4-2 to TRBJ1-1, with unresolved D. CDR3 size: 15 residues. The germline V and J ends were trimmed by 0 bases and 7 bases, with 15 bases remaining between them. CDR1 LGHNA and CDR2 YNFKEQ come from the germline V gene. CDR3 in DNA: TGTGCCAGCAGCCAAGACCCCCAGGCAACCCTTGAAGCTTTCTTT. Its protein is CASSQDPQATLEAFF.

This rearrangement joins TRBV5-6 to TRBJ1-2; maybe TRBD1 (6 bases). The ends were cut back, 0 bases at V and 5 bases at J, with 11 bases in the middle. Germline values: CDR1 SGHDT, CDR2 YYEEEE. There are 14 residues in the CDR3. CDR3 amino acids: CASSLVGGPYGYTF. The CDR3 DNA is TGTGCCAGCAGCTTGGTAGGGGGACCTTATGGCTACACCTTC.

The chain recombines TRBV2 with TRBJ1-1; D gene uncertain. This CDR3 has 15 residues. Trimming stripped 1 base from V and 1 base from J, with 10 bases between. CDR1 and CDR2 from the germline V gene are SNHLY and FYNNEI. The CDR3 coding sequence is TGTGCCAGCAGTGAAGTGGCAGGAAAGAACACTGAAGCTTTCTTT. Translation gives CASSEVAGKNTEAFF.

The CDR3 coding sequence is TGTGCCATCAGTGAGTCGGGCGGGGGCCCAAACTATGGCTACACCTTC. Residues: CAISESGGGPNYGYTF. The chain couples TRBV10-3 to TRBJ1-2; the D gene is possibly TRBD1 (6 bases). Deletions cut 0 bases from V and 2 bases from J, with 13 bases between. CDR3 size: 16 residues. CDR1 and CDR2 from the germline V gene are ENHRY and SYGVKD.

The chain employs TRBV6-5 and TRBJ1-2; TRBD1 might be the D (5 bases). Trimming took off 8 bases at V and 2 bases at J, with 12 bases between the two ends. Per the germline V gene, CDR1 is MNHEY and CDR2 is SVGAGI. The CDR3 runs 13 residues. The CDR3, as DNA: TGTGCCAGCGGACCCAGGGTAAACTATGGCTACACCTTC. Protein sequence: CASGPRVNYGYTF.

V usage is TRBV23-1 and J usage is TRBJ2-7, with D tentatively TRBD2 (6 bases). TRBV23-1 is an open reading frame whose function is uncertain. Between the trimmed V and J ends, which lost 1 base and 2 bases, there was a span of 15 bases. CDR3 length equals 16 residues. The CDR3 DNA follows: TGCGCCAGCAGTCAATGTGGAGGGTGGGAGACCTACGAGCAGTACTTC. As protein: CASSQCGGWETYEQYF.

The rearrangement links TRBV6-4 to TRBJ1-1, with unresolved D. Per the germline V gene, CDR1 is MRHNA and CDR2 is SNTAGT. The CDR3 sequence is 14 residues long. V lost 6 bases to trimming and J lost 1 base, with 12 bases between them. The CDR3 is CASSPNMKNTEAFF. DNA for the CDR3: TGTGCCAGCAGCCCTAATATGAAGAACACTGAAGCTTTCTTT.

The gene calls are TRBV7-2 and TRBJ2-4, with 7 positions matching TRBD2. The CDR3 contains 16 residues. Germline-derived CDR1 and CDR2 are SGHTA and FQGNSA. J lost 12 bases, V lost 5 bases, and 19 bases had no gene match. The CDR3 spells CASSPQGGGGHDTQYF. The CDR3 DNA sequence: TGTGCCAGCAGCCCCCAGGGCGGGGGAGGTCATGATACTCAGTACTTC.

In this sample, this clone turned up once. V gene TRBV7-9 combines with J gene TRBJ1-5; D unclear. With 5 bases removed from V and 4 bases from J, the gap between germline ends came to 15 bases. Germline V gene data show CDR1 as SEHNR and CDR2 as FQNEAQ (reference sequence). The CDR3 is made up of 15 amino acids. In DNA form, the CDR3 reads TGTGCCAGCAGCCTGGGCTCCGCGGGGAATCAGCCCCAGCATTTT. Protein: CASSLGSAGNQPQHF.

This chain joins TRBV5-4 and TRBJ2-3, with TRBD2 identical over 9 bases. The CDR3 loop spans 16 amino acids. V dropped 0 bases and J dropped 2; count of bases not matched to a gene: 4. Germline V CDR1 and CDR2: SGHNT, YYREEE (reference sequence). The CDR3 coding sequence is TGTGCCAGCAGCTTGGCCGCTAGCGGGGTCACAGATACGCAGTATTTT. Protein: CASSLAASGVTDTQYF. Drawing the rest from reference TRBV5-4 and TRBJ2-3, the complete variable domain is ETGVTQSPTHLIKTRGQQVTLRCSSQSGHNTVSWYQQALGQGPQFIFQYYREEENGRGNFPPRFSGLQFPNYSSELNVNALELDDSALYLCASSLAASGVTDTQYFGPGTRLTVL.